This TCR beta chain originates from a study of beta chain features in type 1 diabetes. Study-wide context: When patients were set against healthy donors, age, gender and cell yields were similar. Researchers looked at 95 million to 140 million sorted cells across all samples.

Sequenced material consisted of expressed TCRB transcripts (all of the isolated RNA was reverse transcribed). Produced via immunoSEQ multiplex PCR; TCRdb's table is partial and in-frame only. The repertoire holds 810,000 or so clones, roughly 15% seen once, with around 0.02% in the top ten. This clone was seen only a few times. Its antigen is not identified. The CDR3 runs 14 residues. Germline assignment: CDR1 MNHEY and CDR2 SVGAGI. J lost 4 bases, V lost 0 bases, and 3 bases had no gene match. Whole-study results and caveats: Here, the possible influence of HLA type (on TCRB rearrangement) remained unresolved.

Sequencing used naive CD4+ T cells from blood. This chain uses TRBV6-5 with TRBJ2-7, with 7 bases that match TRBD1. The clonotype was recovered from a woman aged 18-29 years in good health. The CDR3 DNA reads TGTGCCAGCAGTTACTCTGGGGGACAGTACGAGCAGTACTTC. Protein sequence: CASSYSGGQYEQYF.